The source of this TCR beta chain is a study of shared clonotypes between healthy human individuals. For the study at large: Three CD4 naive, three CD4 memory, two CD8 naive and one CD8 memory plate were used per donor.

In its sample, this clone was seen once. Replicate PCRs run on sorted subsets employed around 200 ng DNA, approximately 30,000 T cell genomes. Here immunoSEQ multiplex PCR was the method, and the copy in TCRdb shows in-frame clones only, minus some. Counted here are fewer than 850,000 clones, 95% to 97% occurring once; the ten biggest clones make up under 0.25%. Unmatched junction bases numbered 6, after V lost 2 bases and J lost 6 bases. This CDR3 is built from 15 residues. CDR1 is MGHRA, CDR2 YSYEKL, per germline. Naive CD8 cells, CD45RO-negative and positively selected for CCR7, excluded terminally differentiated effector memory CD45RA+ cells.

The sequenced material came from naive CD8+ T cells sorted from blood. This receptor was taken from a man aged 25 to 40 in good health. The chain has TRBV4-1 and TRBJ1-1; 10 nucleotides match TRBD1. CDR3: CASSQLTGGDAEAFF. The DNA for the CDR3 is TGCGCCAGCAGCCAACTGACAGGGGGCGACGCTGAAGCTTTCTTT.